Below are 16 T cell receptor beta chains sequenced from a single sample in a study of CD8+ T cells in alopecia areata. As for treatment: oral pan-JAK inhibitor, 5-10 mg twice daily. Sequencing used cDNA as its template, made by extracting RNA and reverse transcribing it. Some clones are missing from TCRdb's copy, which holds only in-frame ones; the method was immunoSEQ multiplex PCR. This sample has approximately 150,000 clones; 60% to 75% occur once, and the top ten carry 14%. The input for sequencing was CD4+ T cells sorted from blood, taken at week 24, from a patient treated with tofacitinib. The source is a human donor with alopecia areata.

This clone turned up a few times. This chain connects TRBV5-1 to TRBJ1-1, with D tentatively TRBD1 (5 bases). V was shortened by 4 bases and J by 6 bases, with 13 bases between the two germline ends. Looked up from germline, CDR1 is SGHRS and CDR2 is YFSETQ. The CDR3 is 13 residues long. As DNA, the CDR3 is TGCGCCAGCAGCCACGACAGCTTACCTGAAGCTTTCTTT. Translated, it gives CASSHDSLPEAFF.

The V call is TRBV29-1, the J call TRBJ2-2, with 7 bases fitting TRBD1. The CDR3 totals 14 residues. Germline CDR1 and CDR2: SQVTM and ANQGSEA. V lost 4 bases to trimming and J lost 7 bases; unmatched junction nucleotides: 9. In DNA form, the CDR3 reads TGCAGCGTTGTAGGGGGCGCTACGGGCGGGGAGCTGTTTTTT. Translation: CSVVGGATGGELFF.

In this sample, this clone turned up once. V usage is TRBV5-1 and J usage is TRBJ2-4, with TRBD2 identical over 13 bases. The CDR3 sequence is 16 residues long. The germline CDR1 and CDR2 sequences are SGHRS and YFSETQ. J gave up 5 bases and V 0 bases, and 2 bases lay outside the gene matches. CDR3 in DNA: TGCGCCAGCAGCTTGGGGACTAGCGGGGGACAAAACATTCAGTACTTC. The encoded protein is CASSLGTSGGQNIQYF.

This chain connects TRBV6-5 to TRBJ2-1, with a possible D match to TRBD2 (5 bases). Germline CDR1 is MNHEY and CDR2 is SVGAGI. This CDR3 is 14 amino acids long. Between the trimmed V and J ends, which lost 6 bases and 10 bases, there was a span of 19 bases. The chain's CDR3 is CASRELGKPREQFF. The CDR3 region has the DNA TGTGCCAGCAGAGAACTCGGGAAGCCAAGGGAGCAGTTCTTC.

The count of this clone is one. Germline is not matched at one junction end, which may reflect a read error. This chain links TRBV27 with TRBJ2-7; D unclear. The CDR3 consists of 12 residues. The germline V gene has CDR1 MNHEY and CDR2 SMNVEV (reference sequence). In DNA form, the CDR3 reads TGTGCCAGCAGTCGGACCTCCAACGAGCAGTACTTC. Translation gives CASSRTSNEQYF.

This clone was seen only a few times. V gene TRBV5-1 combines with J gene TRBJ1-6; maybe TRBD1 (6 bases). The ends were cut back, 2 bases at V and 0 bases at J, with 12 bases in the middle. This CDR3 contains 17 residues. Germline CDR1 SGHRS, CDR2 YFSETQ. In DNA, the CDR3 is TGCGCCAGCAGCTTCGGACAGTCAAGCTCCTATAATTCACCCCTCCACTTT. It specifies CASSFGQSSSYNSPLHF.

CDR3 in amino acids: CASSYSGQNNSPLHF. CDR3 in DNA: TGTGCCAGCAGTTACTCGGGACAGAATAATTCACCCCTCCACTTT. This rearrangement joins TRBV6-5 to TRBJ1-6; 7 nucleotides match TRBD1. Germline CDR1 MNHEY, CDR2 SVGAGI. V lost 0 bases to trimming and J lost 5 bases; unmatched junction nucleotides: 1. The CDR3 loop spans 15 amino acids.

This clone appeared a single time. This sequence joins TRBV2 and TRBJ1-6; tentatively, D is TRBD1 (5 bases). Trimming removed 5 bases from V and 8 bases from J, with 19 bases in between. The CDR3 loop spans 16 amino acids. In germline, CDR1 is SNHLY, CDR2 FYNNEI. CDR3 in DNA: TGTGCCAGCAGTCCACGGTTGTCGCTGGGGGATTCACCCCTCCACTTT. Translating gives CASSPRLSLGDSPLHF.

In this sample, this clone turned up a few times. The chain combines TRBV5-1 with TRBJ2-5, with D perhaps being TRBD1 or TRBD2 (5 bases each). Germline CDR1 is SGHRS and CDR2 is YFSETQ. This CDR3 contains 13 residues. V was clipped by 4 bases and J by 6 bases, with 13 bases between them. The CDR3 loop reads CASSRDGEKTQYF. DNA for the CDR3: TGCGCCAGCAGCAGGGACGGGGAGAAGACCCAGTACTTC. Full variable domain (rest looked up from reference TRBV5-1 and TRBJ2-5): KAGVTQTPRYLIKTRGQQVTLSCSPISGHRSVSWYQQTPGQGLQFLFEYFSETQRNKGNFPGRFSGRQFSNSRSEMNVSTLELGDSALYLCASSRDGEKTQYFGPGTRLLVL.

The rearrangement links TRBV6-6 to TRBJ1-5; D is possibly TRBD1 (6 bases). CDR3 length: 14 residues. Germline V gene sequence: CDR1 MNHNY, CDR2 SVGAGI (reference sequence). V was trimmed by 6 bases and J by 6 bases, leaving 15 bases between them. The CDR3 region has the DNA TGTGCCAGCAGACTCCAGACAGGTGGTCAGCCCCAGCATTTT. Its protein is CASRLQTGGQPQHF.

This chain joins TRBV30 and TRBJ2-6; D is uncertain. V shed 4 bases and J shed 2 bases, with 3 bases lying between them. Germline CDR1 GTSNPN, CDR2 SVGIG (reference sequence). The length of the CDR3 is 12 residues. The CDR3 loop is CAWTTGANVLTF. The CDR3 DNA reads TGTGCCTGGACTACTGGGGCCAACGTCCTGACTTTC.

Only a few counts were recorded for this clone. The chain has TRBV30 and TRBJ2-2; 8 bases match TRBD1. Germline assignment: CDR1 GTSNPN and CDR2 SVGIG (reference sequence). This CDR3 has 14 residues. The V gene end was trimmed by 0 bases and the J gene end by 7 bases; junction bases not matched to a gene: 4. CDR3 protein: CAWSVRTGFGELFF. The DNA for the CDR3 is TGTGCCTGGAGTGTAAGGACAGGGTTCGGGGAGCTGTTTTTT.

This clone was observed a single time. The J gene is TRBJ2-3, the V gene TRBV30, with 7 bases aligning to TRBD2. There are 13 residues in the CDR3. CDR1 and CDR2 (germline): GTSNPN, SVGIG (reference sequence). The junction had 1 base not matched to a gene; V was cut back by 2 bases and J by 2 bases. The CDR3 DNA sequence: TGTGCCTGGAGTCGACTAGCCACAGATACGCAGTATTTT. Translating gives CAWSRLATDTQYF.

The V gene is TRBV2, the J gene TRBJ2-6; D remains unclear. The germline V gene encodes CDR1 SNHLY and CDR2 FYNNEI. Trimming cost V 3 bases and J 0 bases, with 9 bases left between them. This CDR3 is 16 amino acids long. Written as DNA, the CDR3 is TGTGCCAGCAGTGACTCATCCAGCTCTGGGGCCAACGTCCTGACTTTC. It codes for CASSDSSSSGANVLTF. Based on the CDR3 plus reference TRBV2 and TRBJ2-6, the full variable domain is EPEVTQTPSHQVTQMGQEVILRCVPISNHLYFYWYRQILGQKVEFLVSFYNNEISEKSEIFDDQFSVERPDGSNFTLKIRSTKLEDSAMYFCASSDSSSSGANVLTFGAGSRLTVL.

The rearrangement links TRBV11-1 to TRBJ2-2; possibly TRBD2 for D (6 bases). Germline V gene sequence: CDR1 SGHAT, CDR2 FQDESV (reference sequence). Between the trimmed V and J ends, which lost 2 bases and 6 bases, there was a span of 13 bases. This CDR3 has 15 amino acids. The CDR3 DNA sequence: TGTGCCAGCAGCTTACTGGACTCTAGCGCCGGGGAGCTGTTTTTT. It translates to CASSLLDSSAGELFF.

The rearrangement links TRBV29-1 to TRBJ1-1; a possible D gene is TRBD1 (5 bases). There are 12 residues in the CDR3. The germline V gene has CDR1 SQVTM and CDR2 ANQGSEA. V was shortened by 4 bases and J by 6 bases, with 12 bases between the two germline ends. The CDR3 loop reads CSVGGRGAEAFF. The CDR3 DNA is TGCAGCGTTGGGGGGAGAGGAGCTGAAGCTTTCTTT.